Listed below are T cell receptor beta chains from one sample, sequenced in a study of control samples from healthy donors and cancer patients. Using immunoSEQ multiplex PCR, the repertoire was profiled, and TCRdb retains in-frame clones only, with some absent. Here the sample spans approximately 100,000 clones, 90% being singletons. Input material: blood. These receptors were taken from a human donor in good health. The donor label of this sample is uncertain. CDR3s include the opening cysteine and the closing phenylalanine or tryptophan. Fields, in order: J gene, clone size, V gene, CDR3 length, D gene, CDR3 protein, CDR3 DNA. The D gene is left open where the match is weak. The size entry is marked missing in some rows and otherwise reads once, few, many or a size class.

>TRBJ1-2|-|TRBV5-1|15|TRBD1
CASSLEGRGLYGYTF
TGCGCCAGCAGCTTGGAAGGCAGGGGGCTCTATGGCTACACCTTC
>TRBJ1-2|-|TRBV3-1/TRBV3-2|16|-
CASSQGLQGSPYGYTF
TGTGCCAGCAGCCAAGGTCTACAGGGATCACCCTATGGCTACACCTTC
>TRBJ1-3|-|TRBV28|17|TRBD1
CASSFLTGANSGNTIYF
TGTGCCAGCAGTTTCCTGACAGGGGCCAACTCTGGAAACACCATATATTTT
>TRBJ2-3|-|TRBV27|12|-
CASNTGPGTQYF
TGTGCCAGCAACACAGGCCCAGGTACGCAGTATTTT
>TRBJ2-3|few|TRBV19|15|-
CASSYRLAITDTQYF
TGTGCCAGTAGTTATCGATTGGCCATCACAGATACGCAGTATTTT
>TRBJ2-1|once|TRBV2|14|-
CASSEGRLGNEQFF
TGTGCCAGCAGTGAAGGCCGCCTTGGGAATGAGCAGTTCTTC
>TRBJ1-1|-|TRBV14|15|-
CASSQEWGGAAEAFF
TGTGCCAGCAGCCAAGAATGGGGTGGGGCGGCTGAAGCTTTCTTT
>TRBJ2-1|-|TRBV10-2|15|-
CASSAGLQPYNEQFF
TGCGCCAGCAGTGCCGGCCTGCAGCCCTACAATGAGCAGTTCTTC
>TRBJ1-1|-|TRBV6-5|14|-
CASSYSMDNTEAFF
TGTGCCAGCAGTTACTCGATGGACAACACTGAAGCTTTCTTT
>TRBJ1-1|once|TRBV10-1|16|TRBD1
CASSESPSGGDAEAFF
TGCGCCAGCAGTGAGTCGCCTTCAGGGGGTGACGCTGAAGCTTTCTTT
>TRBJ1-5|-|TRBV7-8|15|-
CASGRGEARDQPQHF
TGTGCCAGCGGTCGGGGCGAGGCGCGCGATCAGCCCCAGCATTTT
>TRBJ1-1|-|TRBV29-1|12|-
CSVGSVGAEAFF
TGCAGCGTTGGAAGCGTAGGGGCTGAAGCTTTCTTT
>TRBJ1-2|few|TRBV7-9|15|TRBD1
CASSPTGMANYGYTF
TGTGCCAGCAGCCCGACAGGGATGGCTAACTATGGCTACACCTTC
>TRBJ1-2|-|TRBV28|12|-
CASSLTNYGYTF
TGTGCCAGCAGTTTAACTAACTATGGCTACACCTTC
>TRBJ1-1|-|TRBV21-1|17|-
CASRGGTYDEPNTEAFF
TGTGCCAGCAGAGGAGGGACCTATGACGAACCGAACACTGAAGCTTTCTTT
>TRBJ1-6|-|TRBV21-1|16|-
CASPIWTGSYNSPLHF
TGTGCCAGCCCGATCTGGACAGGCTCCTATAATTCACCCCTCCACTTT
>TRBJ1-3|-|TRBV5-5|14|-
CASSLVGSGNTIYF
TGTGCCAGCAGCTTGGTTGGTTCTGGAAACACCATATATTTT
>TRBJ1-4|-|TRBV6-1|16|-
CASSVMDTKAPEKLFF
TGTGCCAGCAGTGTGATGGACACCAAGGCCCCCGAAAAACTGTTTTTT
>TRBJ1-2|once|TRBV3-1/TRBV3-2|14|-
CASSQARASSGYTF
TGTGCCAGCAGCCAAGCGAGGGCATCGAGTGGCTACACCTTC
>TRBJ2-7|-|TRBV3-1/TRBV3-2|14|-
CASSQGSVGGEQYF
TGTGCCAGCAGCCAAGGGTCCGTTGGAGGCGAGCAGTACTTC
>TRBJ2-7|-|TRBV5-4|16|-
CASSLAGTGLSREQYF
TGTGCCAGCAGCTTGGCCGGTACAGGGTTGTCGAGGGAGCAGTACTTC
>TRBJ2-2|few|TRBV7-9|15|TRBD1
CASSEGQGGTGELFF
TGTGCCAGCAGCGAGGGACAGGGCGGGACCGGGGAGCTGTTTTTT
>TRBJ2-5|-|TRBV5-4|18|TRBD2
CASSEQPGLAGGRETQYF
TGTGCCAGCAGCGAACAACCGGGACTAGCGGGGGGGAGGGAGACCCAGTACTTC
>TRBJ2-1|-|TRBV5-1|15|-
CASSLKVAQINEQFF
TGCGCCAGCAGCTTGAAGGTAGCTCAGATTAATGAGCAGTTCTTC